This TCR beta chain came from a study of cytomegalovirus exposure and HLA in healthy donors. The PCR contained 60 Vbeta and 13 Jbeta primers. The method was immunoSEQ multiplex PCR; TCRdb's version includes in-frame clones alone and lacks a portion of them. Counted here are about 110,000 clones, 70% occurring once; the ten biggest clones make up approximately 9.4%. Sequencing was done on a sample of PBMCs. The receptor comes from a young man in good health and CMV-seropositive.

CDR3 sequence (DNA): TGTGCCAGCAGTGAATGGGGGGGCTCAACTAATGAAAAACTGTTTTTT. This encodes CASSEWGGSTNEKLFF. The gene calls are TRBV25-1 and TRBJ1-4, with a tentative D call TRBD1 (6 bases). The CDR3 runs 16 residues. V lost 1 base to trimming and J lost 0 bases, with 9 bases between them. Germline V gives CDR1 MGHDK, CDR2 SYGVNS.